This paragraph reports one T cell receptor (beta chain). The authors' processing: Counts of nucleated cells, estimated from reference gene primer amplification, were obtained. TCRdb keeps only in-frame clones here, not all; method: immunoSEQ multiplex PCR. V and J calls and clone size come straight from that table; D and trimming were deduced from the DNA. The table records just over 95,000 clones, approximately 90% of them present only once. The germline V gene encodes CDR1 GTSNPN and CDR2 SVGIG (reference sequence). V shed 3 bases and J 4 bases; nucleotides not matched to a gene: 6. There are 14 residues in the CDR3. These data are taken from a study of blood T cell repertoires in COVID-19. Background on the study: T cells, B-cell-depleted T cells, or PBMCs provided the cDNA or gDNA that served as material.

Sequenced: peripheral blood. The receptor was isolated from a human donor in a cohort sampled during active COVID-19. The chain couples TRBV30 to TRBJ1-2; TRBD1 aligns across 9 bases. CDR3 DNA: TGTGCCTGGAGGGCGGACAGGGGCGTCTATGGCTACACCTTC. It is translated as CAWRADRGVYGYTF.